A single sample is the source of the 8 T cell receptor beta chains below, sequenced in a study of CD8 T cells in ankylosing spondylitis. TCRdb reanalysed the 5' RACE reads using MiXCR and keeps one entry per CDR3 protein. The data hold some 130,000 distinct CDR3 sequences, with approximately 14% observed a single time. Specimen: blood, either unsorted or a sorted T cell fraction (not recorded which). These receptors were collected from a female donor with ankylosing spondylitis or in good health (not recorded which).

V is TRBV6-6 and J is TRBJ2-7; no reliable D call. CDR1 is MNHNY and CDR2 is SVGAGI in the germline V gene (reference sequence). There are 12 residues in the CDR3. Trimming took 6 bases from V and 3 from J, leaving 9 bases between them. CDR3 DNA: TGTGCCAGCAGCTCGGACGACTACGAGCAGTACTTC. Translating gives CASSSDDYEQYF.

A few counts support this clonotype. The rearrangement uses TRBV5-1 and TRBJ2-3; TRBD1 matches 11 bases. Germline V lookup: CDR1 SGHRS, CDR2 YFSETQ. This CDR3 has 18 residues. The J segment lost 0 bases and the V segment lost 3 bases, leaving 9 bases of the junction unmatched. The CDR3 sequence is CASSSGQGAIPSTDTQYF. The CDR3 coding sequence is TGCGCCAGCAGCTCCGGACAGGGGGCTATTCCTAGCACAGATACGCAGTATTTT. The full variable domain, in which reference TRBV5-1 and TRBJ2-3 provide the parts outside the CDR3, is KAGVTQTPRYLIKTRGQQVTLSCSPISGHRSVSWYQQTPGQGLQFLFEYFSETQRNKGNFPGRFSGRQFSNSRSEMNVSTLELGDSALYLCASSSGQGAIPSTDTQYFGPGTRLTVL.

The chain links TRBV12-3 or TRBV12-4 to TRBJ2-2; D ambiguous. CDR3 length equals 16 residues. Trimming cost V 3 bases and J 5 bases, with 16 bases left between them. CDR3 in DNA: TGTGCCAGCAGTTTCGACCGAGCGAGCCTTACCGGGGAGCTGTTTTTT. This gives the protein CASSFDRASLTGELFF.

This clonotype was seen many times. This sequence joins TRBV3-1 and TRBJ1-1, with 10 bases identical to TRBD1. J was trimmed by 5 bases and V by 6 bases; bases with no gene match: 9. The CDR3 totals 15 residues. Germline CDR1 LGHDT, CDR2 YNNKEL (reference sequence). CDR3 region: CASRPATGGFTEAFF. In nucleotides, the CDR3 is TGTGCCAGCAGACCCGCGACAGGGGGCTTTACTGAAGCTTTCTTT.

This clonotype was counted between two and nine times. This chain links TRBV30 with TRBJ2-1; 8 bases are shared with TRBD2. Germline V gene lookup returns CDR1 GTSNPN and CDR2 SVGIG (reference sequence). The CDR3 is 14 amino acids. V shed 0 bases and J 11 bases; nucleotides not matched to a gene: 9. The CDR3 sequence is CAWSVSAGGRQQFF. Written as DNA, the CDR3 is TGTGCCTGGAGTGTCAGCGCGGGGGGCCGTCAGCAGTTCTTC.

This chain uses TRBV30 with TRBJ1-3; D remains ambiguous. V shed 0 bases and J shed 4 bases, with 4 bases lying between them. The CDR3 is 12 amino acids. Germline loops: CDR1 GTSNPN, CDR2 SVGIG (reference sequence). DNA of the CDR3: TGTGCCTGGAGTGTATTGGGAAACACCATATATTTT. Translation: CAWSVLGNTIYF.

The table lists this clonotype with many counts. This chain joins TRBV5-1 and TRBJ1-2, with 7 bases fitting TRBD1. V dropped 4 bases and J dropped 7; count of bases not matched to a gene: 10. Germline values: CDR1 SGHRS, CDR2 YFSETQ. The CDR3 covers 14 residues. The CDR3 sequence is CASSMGQPGFGYTF. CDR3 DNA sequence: TGCGCCAGCAGCATGGGACAGCCGGGGTTTGGCTACACCTTC.

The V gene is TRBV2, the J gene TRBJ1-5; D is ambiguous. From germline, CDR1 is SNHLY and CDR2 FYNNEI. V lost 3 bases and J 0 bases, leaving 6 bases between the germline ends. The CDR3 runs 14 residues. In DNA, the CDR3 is TGTGCCAGCAGTGACGTATATAGCAATCAGCCCCAGCATTTT. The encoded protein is CASSDVYSNQPQHF.